This TCR beta chain originates from a study of tumor-infiltrating lymphocytes in primary liver carcinoma. Findings of the study overall: A significantly higher top-250-clone fraction was recorded for tumors than for blood (p = 0.039).

Ten or more counts support this clonotype. Its antigen remains unknown. Extraction also yielded germline DNA, while blood RNA was obtained from unsorted whole blood. None of the patients had received treatment, and all had chronic HBV infection. Starting material of 500 ng total RNA yielded TCR beta cDNA via a constant-region primer. Libraries for TCR beta were built through three nested multiplex PCR rounds, which together made up a slightly modified ARM-PCR procedure. For roughly 11 cycles apiece, the opening two PCR rounds ran with TRBV1-TRBV30 forward primers and a C-beta reverse primer. Using its own MiXCR run on the multiplex PCR reads, TCRdb lists one record per CDR3 protein. The sample yields approximately 330,000 distinct CDR3 sequences, roughly two thirds seen once. The germline CDR1 and CDR2 sequences are MNHNS and SASEGT. CDR3 length: 19 amino acids. Trimming took 3 bases from V and 4 from J; bases not matched to a gene: 11.

This clonotype was sampled from a man aged 40-49 years with primary liver carcinoma and hepatitis B virus infection. Material: peripheral blood. The genes are TRBV6-1 and TRBJ2-5, with TRBD2 matching over 16 bases. CDR3 amino acids: CASSDLPGLAGGGRETQYF. In nucleotides, the CDR3 is TGTGCCAGCAGTGATCTACCGGGACTAGCGGGAGGGGGACGAGAGACCCAGTACTTC.